A single sample is the source of the 22 T cell receptor beta chains below, sequenced in a study of CD8 T cells in ankylosing spondylitis. TCRdb ran MiXCR on the 5' RACE reads and lists one entry per CDR3 protein. The sample carries fewer than 180,000 distinct CDR3 sequences, 40% to 50% recorded once. Sequenced input: synovial fluid, either unsorted or a sorted T cell fraction (not recorded which). These receptors originate from a male donor with ankylosing spondylitis.

This clonotype was counted many times. The J gene is TRBJ2-3, the V gene TRBV6-2 or TRBV6-3, with 9 bases aligning to TRBD2. Germline values: CDR1 MNHEY, CDR2 SVGEGT. V trimming: 6 bases; J trimming: 3 bases; junction bases outside the gene matches: 7. The CDR3 extends over 15 amino acids. The CDR3 DNA reads as TGTGCCAGCAGCCCGCTGGGACTAGCAACAGATACGCAGTATTTT. This gives the protein CASSPLGLATDTQYF.

Many counts were recorded for this clonotype. The gene calls are TRBV10-3 and TRBJ2-7, with D tentatively TRBD2 (6 bases). The ends were cut back, 4 bases at V and 2 bases at J, with 12 bases in the middle. This CDR3 comprises 14 residues. CDR1 and CDR2 (germline): ENHRY, SYGVKD. CDR3 nucleotides: TGTGCCATCAGTGCCCCGGGACTGACCTACGAGCAGTACTTC. Translation gives CAISAPGLTYEQYF.

V is TRBV15 and J is TRBJ2-5, with 8 nucleotides matching TRBD1. V shed 5 bases, J shed 1 base, and the junction held 3 bases outside the gene matches. Germline-derived CDR1 and CDR2 are LNHNV and YYDKDF (reference sequence). The CDR3 has 14 residues. CDR3 sequence reads: CATSVGTGQETQYF. The CDR3 DNA follows: TGTGCCACCAGCGTCGGGACAGGCCAAGAGACCCAGTACTTC.

This clonotype was seen more than once but under ten times. The chain couples TRBV15 to TRBJ2-1; tentatively, D is TRBD1 (5 bases). Trimming left V 0 bases short and J 10 bases short, with 16 bases between. Looked up from germline, CDR1 is LNHNV and CDR2 is YYDKDF (reference sequence). The CDR3 loop spans 15 amino acids. CDR3 sequence (DNA): TGTGCCACCAGCAGAGATTTCGCAGGGTGGCTGGAGCAGTTCTTC. It codes for CATSRDFAGWLEQFF.

CDR3 region: CASRPPGNTIYF. CDR3 bases: TGTGCCAGCAGGCCACCTGGAAACACCATATATTTT. V is TRBV12-3 or TRBV12-4 and J is TRBJ1-3; no firm D call. V was shortened by 6 bases and J by 2 bases, with 5 bases between the two germline ends. CDR3 size: 12 residues.

V usage is TRBV4-3 and J usage is TRBJ2-5; possibly TRBD2 for D (5 bases). Trimming shortened V by 5 bases and J by 4 bases, and 11 bases separated the two germline ends. Germline V gene sequence: CDR1 LGHNA, CDR2 YSLEER. The CDR3 is made up of 13 amino acids. The CDR3 bases are TGCGCCAGCAGCGGCGGGCTGGGAGAGACCCAGTACTTC. Translated, it gives CASSGGLGETQYF.

A few counts support this clonotype. The V call is TRBV12-3 or TRBV12-4, the J call TRBJ2-2; D possibly corresponds to TRBD1 (5 bases). This CDR3 is built from 15 residues. Trimming cost V 7 bases and J 5 bases, with 17 bases left between them. CDR3 in amino acids: CASTPGQGTTGELFF. DNA of the CDR3: TGTGCCAGCACCCCCGGGCAGGGTACGACCGGGGAGCTGTTTTTT.

The chain joins TRBV4-2 to TRBJ2-2, with 10 nucleotides matching TRBD2. The V segment lost 7 bases and the J segment 2 bases; nucleotides outside the gene matches: 4. This CDR3 is 15 amino acids long. Germline-derived CDR1 and CDR2 are LGHNA and YNFKEQ. In nucleotides, the CDR3 is TGTGCCAGCACCGAACTAGCGGGAAACACCGGGGAGCTGTTTTTT. It specifies CASTELAGNTGELFF.

The chain uses TRBV20-1 and TRBJ2-2, with D possibly TRBD2 on 6 matching bases. The germline V gene encodes CDR1 DFQATT and CDR2 SNEGSKA (reference sequence). This CDR3 is built from 12 residues. V gave up 3 bases and J gave up 4 bases, with 6 bases separating them. The DNA for the CDR3 is TGCAGTGCTAGGGGACTCACCGGGGAGCTGTTTTTT. Its translation is CSARGLTGELFF.

The V call is TRBV14, the J call TRBJ1-6, with D hard to call. Germline assignment: CDR1 SGHDN and CDR2 FVKESK. Trimming shortened V by 0 bases and J by 1 base, and 16 bases separated the two germline ends. This CDR3 is built from 19 residues. This CDR3 is CASSQDARRTVSYNSPLHF. The DNA of the CDR3 is TGTGCCAGCAGCCAAGATGCGAGGAGAACAGTATCCTATAATTCACCCCTCCACTTT.

This clonotype was observed a few times. This rearrangement joins TRBV2 to TRBJ2-7, with D perhaps being TRBD1 or TRBD2 (5 bases each). The CDR3 totals 15 residues. CDR1 is SNHLY and CDR2 is FYNNEI in the germline V gene. Trimming shortened V by 6 bases and J by 0 bases, and 15 bases separated the two germline ends. Here the CDR3 reads CASRDTGTTSYEQYF. CDR3 in DNA: TGTGCCAGCAGGGATACCGGGACGACCTCCTACGAGCAGTACTTC.

This clonotype was seen ten or more times. The chain carries TRBV3-1 and TRBJ2-1, with D possibly being TRBD1 (6 bases). Germline V gene sequence: CDR1 LGHDT, CDR2 YNNKEL (reference sequence). The CDR3 contains 15 residues. The V gene lost 0 bases and the J gene lost 7 bases, with 13 bases spanning the gap. CDR3 in DNA: TGTGCCAGCAGCCAAGATCTGGGGGCCTCGAATGAGCAGTTCTTC. Its protein is CASSQDLGASNEQFF.

The chain combines TRBV7-9 with TRBJ1-2; D might be TRBD1 (5 bases). This CDR3 contains 16 residues. V was clipped by 2 bases and J by 4 bases, with 17 bases between them. Germline values: CDR1 SEHNR, CDR2 FQNEAQ (reference sequence). CDR3 sequence: CASSLPDTRDVYGYTF. The CDR3 nucleotides are TGTGCCAGCAGCTTACCGGATACCCGGGACGTCTATGGCTACACCTTC. Drawing the rest from reference TRBV7-9 and TRBJ1-2, the complete variable domain is DTGVSQNPRHKITKRGQNVTFRCDPISEHNRLYWYRQTLGQGPEFLTYFQNEAQLEKSRLLSDRFSAERPKGSFSTLEIQRTEQGDSAMYLCASSLPDTRDVYGYTFGSGTRLTVV.

At least ten counts were recorded for this clonotype. V usage is TRBV11-3 and J usage is TRBJ2-3; TRBD2 aligns across 7 bases. Germline V CDR1 and CDR2: SGHNT, YENEEA. The CDR3 is made up of 16 amino acids. V lost 6 bases and J lost 2; bases outside the gene matches: 11. The CDR3 coding sequence is TGTGCCAGCAGAAATGGACCGGGGGGACTCACAGATACGCAGTATTTT. It specifies CASRNGPGGLTDTQYF. The whole variable domain, remainder taken from reference TRBV11-3 and TRBJ2-3, is EAGVVQSPRYKIIEKKQPVAFWCNPISGHNTLYWYLQNLGQGPELLIRYENEEAVDDSQLPKDRFSAERLKGVDSTLKIQPAELGDSAVYLCASRNGPGGLTDTQYFGPGTRLTVL.

In its sample, this clonotype was seen a few times. The chain uses TRBV27 and TRBJ2-3, with 9 bases fitting TRBD2. The CDR3 is 15 residues long. Germline values: CDR1 MNHEY, CDR2 SMNVEV (reference sequence). The J segment lost 4 bases and the V segment lost 3 bases, leaving 5 bases of the junction unmatched. CDR3 sequence: CASSFPSSGADTQYF. In DNA, the CDR3 is TGTGCCAGCAGTTTCCCGTCTAGCGGGGCAGATACGCAGTATTTT.

The chain recombines TRBV12-3 or TRBV12-4 with TRBJ1-4; no clear D. Deletions cut 6 bases from V and 5 bases from J, with 16 bases between. This CDR3 spans 15 amino acids. CDR3 sequence reads: CASSSGVQSNEKLFF. The CDR3 DNA is TGTGCCAGCAGCTCCGGAGTCCAGTCGAATGAAAAACTGTTTTTT.

This clonotype was observed a handful of times. The rearrangement links TRBV6-5 to TRBJ2-4, with unresolved D. CDR1 is MNHEY and CDR2 is SVGAGI in the germline V gene. The CDR3 totals 16 residues. V dropped 1 base and J dropped 0 bases, with 10 bases sitting between them. CDR3 in amino acids: CASSYYWVLAKNIQYF. Here the CDR3 DNA reads TGTGCCAGCAGTTACTATTGGGTCCTAGCCAAAAACATTCAGTACTTC.

There are many counts of this clonotype. The rearrangement links TRBV6-2 or TRBV6-3 to TRBJ2-2; D perhaps matches TRBD2 (6 bases). With 6 bases removed from V and 0 bases from J, the gap between germline ends came to 29 bases. The CDR3 sequence is 21 residues long. Germline V lookup: CDR1 MNHEY, CDR2 SVGEGT. This CDR3 is CASSPSPPYLQGGANTGELFF. The CDR3 DNA reads as TGTGCCAGCAGCCCATCTCCTCCTTACCTCCAGGGCGGGGCGAACACCGGGGAGCTGTTTTTT.

This chain uses TRBV4-1 with TRBJ1-2, with unresolved D. Looked up from germline, CDR1 is MGHRA and CDR2 is YSYEKL. The CDR3 extends over 14 amino acids. Trimming took off 1 base at V and 5 bases at J, with 11 bases between the two ends. Written as DNA, the CDR3 is TGCGCCAGCAGCCAAGTCTTCGTAAGGTATGGCTACACCTTC. Protein: CASSQVFVRYGYTF.

This clonotype has just a few counts. The chain has TRBV5-1 and TRBJ1-1; D gene unclear. Germline values: CDR1 SGHRS, CDR2 YFSETQ. Trimming pared 0 bases from V and 1 base from J, leaving 7 bases between. CDR3 length: 14 amino acids. The CDR3 bases are TGCGCCAGCAGCTTGGCGCAGAGGAACACTGAAGCTTTCTTT. Protein sequence: CASSLAQRNTEAFF.

The chain employs TRBV7-2 and TRBJ2-7; D is unresolved. The CDR3 spans 13 residues. CDR1 SGHTA and CDR2 FQGNSA come from the germline V gene. V was clipped by 2 bases and J by 4 bases, with 9 bases between them. DNA for the CDR3: TGTGCCAGCAGCTTACCTCATGTTTACGAGCAGTACTTC. Encoded protein: CASSLPHVYEQYF.

This CDR3 is CATSDLTGCGGTQYF. CDR3 nucleotides: TGTGCCACCAGTGATTTGACAGGGTGTGGGGGGACCCAGTACTTC. The V gene is TRBV24-1, the J gene TRBJ2-5, with D possibly TRBD1 on 6 matching bases. V gave up 0 bases and J gave up 7 bases, with 14 bases separating them. CDR3 length equals 15 residues. Germline lookup yields CDR1 KGHDR and CDR2 SFDVKD.